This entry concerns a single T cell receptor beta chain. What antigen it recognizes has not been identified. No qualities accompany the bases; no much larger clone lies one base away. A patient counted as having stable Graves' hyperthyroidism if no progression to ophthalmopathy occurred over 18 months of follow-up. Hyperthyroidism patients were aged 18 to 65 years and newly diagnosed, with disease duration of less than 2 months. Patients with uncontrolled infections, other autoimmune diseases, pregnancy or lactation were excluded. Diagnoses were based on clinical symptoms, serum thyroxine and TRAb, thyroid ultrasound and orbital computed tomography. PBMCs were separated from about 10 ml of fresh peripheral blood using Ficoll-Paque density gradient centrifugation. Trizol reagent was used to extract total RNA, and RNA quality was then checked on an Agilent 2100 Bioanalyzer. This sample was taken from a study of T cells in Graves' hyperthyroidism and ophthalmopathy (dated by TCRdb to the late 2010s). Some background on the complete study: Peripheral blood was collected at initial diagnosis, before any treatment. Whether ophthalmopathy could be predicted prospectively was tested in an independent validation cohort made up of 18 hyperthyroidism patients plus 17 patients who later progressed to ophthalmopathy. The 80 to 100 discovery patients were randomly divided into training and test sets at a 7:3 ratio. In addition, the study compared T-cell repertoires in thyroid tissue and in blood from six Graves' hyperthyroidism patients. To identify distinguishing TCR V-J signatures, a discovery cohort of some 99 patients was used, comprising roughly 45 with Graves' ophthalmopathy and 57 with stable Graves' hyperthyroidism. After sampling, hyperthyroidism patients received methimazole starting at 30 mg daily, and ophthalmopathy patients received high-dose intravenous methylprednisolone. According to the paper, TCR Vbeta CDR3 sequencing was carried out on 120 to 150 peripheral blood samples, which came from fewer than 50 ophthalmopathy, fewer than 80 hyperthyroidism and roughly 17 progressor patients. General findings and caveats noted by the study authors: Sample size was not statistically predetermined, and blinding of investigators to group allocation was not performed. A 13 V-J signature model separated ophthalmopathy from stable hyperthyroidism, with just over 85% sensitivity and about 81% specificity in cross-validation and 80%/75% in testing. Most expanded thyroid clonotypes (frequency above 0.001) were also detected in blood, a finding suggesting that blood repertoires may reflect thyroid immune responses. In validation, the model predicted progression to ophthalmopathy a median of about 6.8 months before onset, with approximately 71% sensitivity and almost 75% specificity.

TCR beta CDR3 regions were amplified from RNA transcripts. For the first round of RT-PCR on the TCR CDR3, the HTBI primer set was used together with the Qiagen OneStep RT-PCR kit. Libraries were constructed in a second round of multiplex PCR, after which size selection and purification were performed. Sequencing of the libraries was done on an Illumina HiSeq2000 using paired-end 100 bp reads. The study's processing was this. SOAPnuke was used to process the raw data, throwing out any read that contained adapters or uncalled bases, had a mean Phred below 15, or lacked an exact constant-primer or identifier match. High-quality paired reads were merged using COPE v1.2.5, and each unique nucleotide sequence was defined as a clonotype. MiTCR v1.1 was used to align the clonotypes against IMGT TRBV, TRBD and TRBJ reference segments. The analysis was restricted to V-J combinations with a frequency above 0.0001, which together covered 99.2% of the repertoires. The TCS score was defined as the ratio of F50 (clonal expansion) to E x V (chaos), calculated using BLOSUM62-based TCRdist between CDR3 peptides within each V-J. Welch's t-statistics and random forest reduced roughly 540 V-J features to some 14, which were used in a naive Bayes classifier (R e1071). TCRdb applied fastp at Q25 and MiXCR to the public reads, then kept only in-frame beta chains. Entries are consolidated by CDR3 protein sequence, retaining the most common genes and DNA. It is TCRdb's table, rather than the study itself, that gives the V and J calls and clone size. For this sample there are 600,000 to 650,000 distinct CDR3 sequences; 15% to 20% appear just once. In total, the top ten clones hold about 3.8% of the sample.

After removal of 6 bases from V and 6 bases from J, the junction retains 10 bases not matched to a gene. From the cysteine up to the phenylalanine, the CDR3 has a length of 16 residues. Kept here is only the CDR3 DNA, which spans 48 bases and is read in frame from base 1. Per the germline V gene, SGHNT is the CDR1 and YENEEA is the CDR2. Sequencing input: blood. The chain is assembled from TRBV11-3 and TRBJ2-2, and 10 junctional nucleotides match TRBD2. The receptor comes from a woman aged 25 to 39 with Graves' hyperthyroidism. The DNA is TGTGCCAGCAGAAAAACAGCAGCGGGAGGGGCCGGGGAGCTGTTTTTT. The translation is CASRKTAAGGAGELFF.